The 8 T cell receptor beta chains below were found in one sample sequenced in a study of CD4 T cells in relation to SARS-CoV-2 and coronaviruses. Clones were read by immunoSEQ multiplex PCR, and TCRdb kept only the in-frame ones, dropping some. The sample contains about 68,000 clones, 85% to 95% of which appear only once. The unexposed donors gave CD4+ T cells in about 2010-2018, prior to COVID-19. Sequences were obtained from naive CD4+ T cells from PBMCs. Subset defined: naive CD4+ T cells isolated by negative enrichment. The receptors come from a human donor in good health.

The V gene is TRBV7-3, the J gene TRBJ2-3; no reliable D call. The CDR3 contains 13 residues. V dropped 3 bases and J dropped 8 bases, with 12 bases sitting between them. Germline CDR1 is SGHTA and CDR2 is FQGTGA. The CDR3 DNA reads TGTGCCAGCAGCTTCACGGAGAGGACTACGCAGTATTTT. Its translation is CASSFTERTTQYF.

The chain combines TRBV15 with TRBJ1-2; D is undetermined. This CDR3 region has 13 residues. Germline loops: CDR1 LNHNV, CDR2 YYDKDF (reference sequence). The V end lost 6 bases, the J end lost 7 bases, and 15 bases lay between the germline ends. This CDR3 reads CATSRAPRTGYTF. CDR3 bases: TGTGCCACCAGTCGGGCCCCTCGGACTGGCTACACCTTC.

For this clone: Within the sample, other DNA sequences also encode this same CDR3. CDR3 nucleotides: TGTGCCAGTCGCATGAACACTGAAGCTTTCTTT. Protein sequence: CASRMNTEAFF. The rearrangement joins TRBV28 to TRBJ1-1; D remains unclear. V was shortened by 9 bases and J by 0 bases, with 5 bases between the two germline ends. The germline gives CDR1 MDHEN, CDR2 SYDVKM. The length of the CDR3 is 11 residues.

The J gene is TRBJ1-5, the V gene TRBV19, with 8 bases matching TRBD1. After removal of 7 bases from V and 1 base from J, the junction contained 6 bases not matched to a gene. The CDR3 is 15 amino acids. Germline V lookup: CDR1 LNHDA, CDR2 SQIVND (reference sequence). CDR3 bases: TGTGCCAGTACCCCCGGACAGGGAAGCAATCAGCCCCAGCATTTT. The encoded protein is CASTPGQGSNQPQHF.

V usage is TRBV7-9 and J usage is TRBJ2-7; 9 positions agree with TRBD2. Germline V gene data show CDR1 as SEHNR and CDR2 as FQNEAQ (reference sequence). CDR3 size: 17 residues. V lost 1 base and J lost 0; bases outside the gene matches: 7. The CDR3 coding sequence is TGTGCCAGCAGCTTAGAGAATAGCGGGGGTTTCTCCTACGAGCAGTACTTC. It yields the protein CASSLENSGGFSYEQYF. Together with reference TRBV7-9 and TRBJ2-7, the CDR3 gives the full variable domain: DTGVSQNPRHKITKRGQNVTFRCDPISEHNRLYWYRQTLGQGPEFLTYFQNEAQLEKSRLLSDRFSAERPKGSFSTLEIQRTEQGDSAMYLCASSLENSGGFSYEQYFGPGTRLTVT.

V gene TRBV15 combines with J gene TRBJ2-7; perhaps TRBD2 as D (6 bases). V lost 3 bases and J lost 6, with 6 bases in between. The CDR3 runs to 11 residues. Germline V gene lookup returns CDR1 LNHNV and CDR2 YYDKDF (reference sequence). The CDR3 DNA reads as TGTGCCACCAGCAGGGGGGGCGAGCAGTACTTC. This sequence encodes CATSRGGEQYF.

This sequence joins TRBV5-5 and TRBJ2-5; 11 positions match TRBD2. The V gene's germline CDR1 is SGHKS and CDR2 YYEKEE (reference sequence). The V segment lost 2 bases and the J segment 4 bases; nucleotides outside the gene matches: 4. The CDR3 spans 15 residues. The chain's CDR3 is CASSFSGGAAETQYF. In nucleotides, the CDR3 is TGTGCCAGCAGCTTTAGCGGGGGGGCCGCAGAGACCCAGTACTTC.

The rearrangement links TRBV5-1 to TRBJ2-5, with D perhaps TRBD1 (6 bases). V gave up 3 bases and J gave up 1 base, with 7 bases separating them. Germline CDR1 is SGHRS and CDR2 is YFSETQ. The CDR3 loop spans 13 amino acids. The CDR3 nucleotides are TGCGCCAGCAGCTGGACAGCCCAAGAGACCCAGTACTTC. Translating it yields CASSWTAQETQYF. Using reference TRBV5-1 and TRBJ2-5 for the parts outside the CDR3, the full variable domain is KAGVTQTPRYLIKTRGQQVTLSCSPISGHRSVSWYQQTPGQGLQFLFEYFSETQRNKGNFPGRFSGRQFSNSRSEMNVSTLELGDSALYLCASSWTAQETQYFGPGTRLLVL.